The T cell receptor beta chain under discussion was sequenced for a study of neurological immune-mediated disorders (dated by TCRdb to the late 2010s). Regarding the research as a whole: The study compared peripheral blood TCR-beta repertoires of HTLV-I-associated myelopathy (HAM/TSP) patients, multiple sclerosis patients and healthy controls using UMI-based sequencing. Alongside PBMC samples, the set of some 98 TCR-beta libraries contained longitudinal samples, technical triplicates, and paired CD4+ and CD8+ T-cell subsets that had been sorted. The cohort included approximately 70 subjects: about 15 with HAM/TSP, around 34 with multiple sclerosis, and some 20 healthy controls.

This clonotype showed up many times. Its recognized antigen is unknown. The record has no base qualities; no much larger clone is one base away. The study at large found these results: TCR clonal expansion was greatest in HAM/TSP patients and smallest in MS patients, who ranked below even healthy controls. No identical CDR3 amino acid sequences were shared among expanded clones across subjects, suggesting private TCR-beta repertoires in all groups.

CDR3 length: 12 amino acids, cysteine to phenylalanine. The only DNA kept is the CDR3, 36 bases in frame from the first base. The germline V and J ends show losses of 5 bases and 11 bases respectively, and no gene match explains 6 bases of the junction. The healthy controls were volunteers from blood banks in Maryland, USA. For sorted-subset TCR libraries, approximately 1 million sorted CD4+ or CD8+ T cells were used. Peripheral blood was subjected to Ficoll-Hypaque density gradient centrifugation to isolate PBMCs, which were then cryopreserved in liquid nitrogen. Paired sorted CD4+ and CD8+ subsets came from healthy controls, HAM/TSP patients and MS patients. To synthesize cDNA, template-switch 5'RACE was performed with a primer carrying a 10-nucleotide random unique molecular identifier so that each TCR transcript was tagged. Each sequencing run produced over 200 million TCR-beta sequences covering 15-18 subjects. Total RNA was extracted with the RNeasy kit. Using the KAPA Real-time Library Amplification kit, TCR-beta VDJ regions were amplified with primers for the TCR constant region and the 5'RACE anchor. Sample indexes and Illumina adaptors were added in a first PCR, and a second PCR then increased library yield. After purification with Ampure beads, the TCR product of roughly 650 bp was size-selected on a 2% E-gel SizeSelection system. Before pooling, library quality was checked on a Bioanalyzer, concentration was measured with Qubit, and libraries were quantified with the Kapa Library Quantification kit. Paired-end 2 x 150 bp sequencing of the libraries was performed on an Illumina HiSeq 2500. To increase sequence diversity, about 25-30% phiX was spiked into each library pool. The paper's data handling went like this. The quality-filtered reads were processed with the UMI-based MiGEC pipeline, whose error correction step removed more than 80% of the raw TCR sequences. IMGT germline references were used for aligning VDJ genes, and each clonotype was defined as a unique CDR3 amino acid sequence together with its V-J genes. Clonal expansion, Shannon diversity and CDR3 relatedness (CalcPairwiseDistances, ClusterSamples) were evaluated with VDJtools, and phylogenetic trees were built with CLCbio workbench. A clone was classed as expanded if it had 8 or more unique UMIs, a cutoff based on coefficient-of-variation modelling across technical triplicates. TCRdb itself trimmed the public reads at Q25 with fastp, ran MiXCR and retained productive beta chains. When rows share a CDR3 protein, they turn into one entry using the most common DNA and genes. The V and J calls and clone size come from TCRdb's table, not from the authors' own analysis. For this sample there are about 38,000 distinct CDR3 sequences; 4.8% appear just once. Roughly 9% of the sample is taken by the ten largest.

The TCR comes from a man younger than 35 in good health. What was sequenced was CD4+ T cells from blood. The chain is assembled from TRBV12-3 or TRBV12-4 and TRBJ1-1, with TRBD1 matching 9 junction bases. Read as DNA, the sequence is TGTGCCAGCAGTCCGGGACAGGGACGTGCTTTCTTT. Its amino acids are CASSPGQGRAFF.